The 29 T cell receptor beta chains below all came from one sample that was sequenced in a study of beta chain features in type 1 diabetes. Study-wide results and limits: The study found moderately but significantly shorter TCRB CDR3s in all four CD4+ subsets of Type 1 diabetes patients.

Their cognate antigens are unknown. Reverse transcribing all isolated RNA meant expressed TCRB transcripts were sequenced. The table came from immunoSEQ multiplex PCR; TCRdb's copy has only in-frame clones and leaves some out. This sample has approximately 260,000 clones; around 21% occur once, and the top ten carry more than 0.025%. The source material was naive CD4+ T cells from blood. Receptors originate from a woman aged 40 to 50 with type 1 diabetes.

As to this clone: The same CDR3 arises from other DNA sequences in this sample as well. This chain joins TRBV6-5 and TRBJ1-2; D remains unclear. Germline V gene data show CDR1 as MNHEY and CDR2 as SVGAGI. Trimming took off 6 bases at V and 1 base at J, with 9 bases between the two ends. CDR3 size: 13 residues. The CDR3 DNA follows: TGTGCCAGCAGCCCCCGGGTTAACTATGGCTACACCTTC. Protein product: CASSPRVNYGYTF.

This clone showed up just a few times. V gene TRBV13 combines with J gene TRBJ2-7, with 7 bases lining up with TRBD1. The CDR3 totals 14 residues. V shed 8 bases, J shed 3 bases, and the junction held 10 bases outside the gene matches. Germline CDR1 PRHDT, CDR2 FYEKMQ (reference sequence). CDR3 sequence reads: CASGPQGEDYEQYF. CDR3 DNA: TGTGCCAGCGGGCCTCAGGGGGAAGACTACGAGCAGTACTTC.

This clone turned up a few times. V usage is TRBV18 and J usage is TRBJ1-1, with 9 bases aligning to TRBD1. Trimming at V came to 6 bases and at J to 3 bases, leaving 8 bases not matched to a gene. The length of the CDR3 is 15 residues. The V gene's germline CDR1 is KGHSH and CDR2 LQKENI. The CDR3 here is CASSLRTGVDTEAFF. The CDR3 nucleotides are TGTGCCAGCTCCCTACGGACAGGGGTAGACACTGAAGCTTTCTTT.

The V and J genes are TRBV15 and TRBJ2-5; D is perhaps TRBD2 (5 bases). The CDR3 covers 16 residues. Germline CDR1 and CDR2: LNHNV and YYDKDF (reference sequence). The V gene lost 0 bases and the J gene lost 1 base, with 12 bases spanning the gap. CDR3 protein: CATSRDRDPTQETQYF. The DNA for the CDR3 is TGTGCCACCAGCAGAGATCGGGATCCCACCCAAGAGACCCAGTACTTC.

The rearrangement links TRBV6-5 to TRBJ2-1, with D tentatively TRBD2 (5 bases). The CDR3 loop spans 13 amino acids. Trimming removed 5 bases from V and 0 bases from J, with 5 bases in between. Per the germline V gene, CDR1 is MNHEY and CDR2 is SVGAGI. The CDR3 DNA follows: TGTGCCAGCAGTGCGGGCTCCTACAATGAGCAGTTCTTC. This sequence encodes CASSAGSYNEQFF.

V is TRBV5-1 and J is TRBJ2-2; 13 bases match TRBD2. Germline-derived CDR1 and CDR2 are SGHRS and YFSETQ. The CDR3 covers 16 residues. Germline trimming cut 3 bases from V and 5 bases from J; bases unmatched to any gene: 4. The CDR3 nucleotides read TGCGCCAGCAGCTGGACACTAGCGGGAGGGACCGGGGAGCTGTTTTTT. Encoded protein: CASSWTLAGGTGELFF.

This clone occurred a few times. The gene calls are TRBV30 and TRBJ2-7, with D perhaps TRBD2 (6 bases). Trimming removed 2 bases at V and 3 bases at J, with 14 bases between. The length of the CDR3 is 14 residues. Germline V gene sequence: CDR1 GTSNPN, CDR2 SVGIG (reference sequence). DNA of the CDR3: TGTGCCTGGAGTTCCGGGACTGGGCACTACGAGCAGTACTTC. The encoded protein is CAWSSGTGHYEQYF.

Only one count was recorded for this clone. V usage is TRBV2 and J usage is TRBJ1-5; tentatively, D is TRBD1 (6 bases). CDR3 size: 15 residues. Germline CDR1 SNHLY, CDR2 FYNNEI. The germline V and J ends were trimmed by 7 bases and 1 base, with 14 bases remaining between them. This chain's CDR3 is CASTQGRGSNQPQHF. In DNA, the CDR3 is TGTGCCAGCACCCAAGGCAGGGGCAGCAATCAGCCCCAGCATTTT.

J is TRBJ2-7 and V is TRBV27; D might be TRBD1 (5 bases). In germline, CDR1 is MNHEY, CDR2 SMNVEV (reference sequence). The CDR3 extends over 13 amino acids. With 8 bases removed from V and 4 bases from J, the gap between germline ends came to 15 bases. For the CDR3, the DNA is TGTGCCAGCGGGGCAGGGAATCGGTACGAGCAGTACTTC. It encodes CASGAGNRYEQYF.

The V and J genes are TRBV10-3 and TRBJ2-7; 10 nucleotides align to TRBD2. Germline V lookup: CDR1 ENHRY, CDR2 SYGVKD. This CDR3 has 13 residues. J was trimmed by 7 bases and V by 5 bases; bases with no gene match: 5. This CDR3 reads CAISSGRAGEQYF. For the CDR3, the DNA is TGTGCCATCAGTAGCGGGAGGGCCGGGGAGCAGTACTTC.

This clone was counted between two and nine times. This sequence joins TRBV4-1 and TRBJ2-1; 7 bases are shared with TRBD1. The CDR3 spans 16 residues. Germline assignment: CDR1 MGHRA and CDR2 YSYEKL. The junction had 10 bases not matched to a gene; V was cut back by 4 bases and J by 4 bases. CDR3 residues: CASSLTMGDRYNEQFF. CDR3 in DNA: TGCGCCAGCAGCCTCACGATGGGGGACAGATACAATGAGCAGTTCTTC.

There are a few counts of this clone. The rearrangement uses TRBV28 and TRBJ2-3; 8 nucleotides align to TRBD1. Per germline, CDR1 MDHEN and CDR2 SYDVKM. The CDR3 loop spans 14 amino acids. The junction had 5 bases not matched to a gene; V was cut back by 6 bases and J by 3 bases. This CDR3 reads CASSPGQGTDTQYF. The DNA for the CDR3 is TGTGCCAGCAGCCCCGGACAGGGAACAGATACGCAGTATTTT. The whole variable domain, remainder taken from reference TRBV28 and TRBJ2-3, is DVKVTQSSRYLVKRTGEKVFLECVQDMDHENMFWYRQDPGLGLRLIYFSYDVKMKEKGDIPEGYSVSREKKERFSLILESASTNQTSMYLCASSPGQGTDTQYFGPGTRLTVL.

The chain has TRBV9 and TRBJ1-6; maybe TRBD1 (5 bases). V was cut by 2 bases and J by 13 bases, with 16 bases left in between. This CDR3 has 14 amino acids. The germline gives CDR1 SGDLS, CDR2 YYNGEE. The CDR3 nucleotides read TGTGCCAGCAGCGTCCTATCAGGGTCATGGCCCCTCCACTTT. It codes for CASSVLSGSWPLHF.

Only a few counts were recorded for this clone. This chain connects TRBV5-1 to TRBJ2-2, with D perhaps matching TRBD2 (6 bases). This CDR3 contains 15 residues. Germline CDR1 is SGHRS and CDR2 is YFSETQ. Between the trimmed V and J ends, which lost 4 bases and 6 bases, there was a span of 16 bases. This CDR3 is CASSPFLGEAGELFF. The CDR3, as DNA: TGCGCCAGCAGCCCCTTCCTAGGGGAGGCCGGGGAGCTGTTTTTT.

The V gene is TRBV7-2, the J gene TRBJ1-1, with 7 bases fitting TRBD1. V dropped 5 bases and J dropped 11; count of bases not matched to a gene: 11. This CDR3 has 13 residues. Germline-derived CDR1 and CDR2 are SGHTA and FQGNSA. The CDR3 DNA follows: TGTGCCAGCAGCACCCTGACAGGGATGACGGCTTTCTTT. This sequence encodes CASSTLTGMTAFF.

This clone was seen only a few times. The chain employs TRBV27 and TRBJ1-4; TRBD1 matches 8 bases. The V gene end was trimmed by 4 bases and the J gene end by 7 bases; junction bases not matched to a gene: 8. CDR1 is MNHEY, CDR2 SMNVEV, per germline (reference sequence). The CDR3 covers 15 residues. The CDR3 bases are TGTGCCAGCAGTTCTCAGGGGGCGCGAGGTGAAAAACTGTTTTTT. Protein sequence: CASSSQGARGEKLFF. Filled out from reference TRBV27 and TRBJ1-4, the complete variable domain reads EAQVTQNPRYLITVTGKKLTVTCSQNMNHEYMSWYRQDPGLGLRQIYYSMNVEVTDKGDVPEGYKVSRKEKRNFPLILESPSPNQTSLYFCASSSQGARGEKLFFGSGTQLSVL.

The chain's CDR3 is CASSVSGGVSYEQYF. The CDR3, as DNA: TGTGCCAGCAGCGTAAGCGGGGGGGTGTCCTACGAGCAGTACTTC. V and J are TRBV7-2 and TRBJ2-7; 10 positions match TRBD2. Germline CDR1 SGHTA, CDR2 FQGNSA. Losses at the gene ends were 5 bases for V and 1 base for J; bases not matched to a gene: 5. The CDR3 loop spans 15 amino acids.

This clone occurred a few times. One end of the junction varies from germline; a read error may be responsible. This chain uses TRBV7-3 with TRBJ1-1; 7 bases agree with TRBD1. Germline CDR1 reads SGHTA; CDR2 reads FQGTGA. There are 15 residues in the CDR3. CDR3 nucleotides: TGTGCCAGCAGCCTAACAACAGGGGCCGCCACTGAAGCTTTCTTT. Residues: CASSLTTGAATEAFF.

The chain employs TRBV28 and TRBJ2-3; D unclear. V was pared by 11 bases and J by 6 bases, with 15 bases between. This CDR3 comprises 12 residues. CDR1 MDHEN and CDR2 SYDVKM come from the germline V gene. CDR3 DNA sequence: TGTGCCTGCCGAGAGGCCTTGGATACGCAGTATTTT. Translated, it gives CACREALDTQYF. The variable domain in full, completed from reference TRBV28 and TRBJ2-3, reads DVKVTQSSRYLVKRTGEKVFLECVQDMDHENMFWYRQDPGLGLRLIYFSYDVKMKEKGDIPEGYSVSREKKERFSLILESASTNQTSMYLCACREALDTQYFGPGTRLTVL.

This clone has only a few counts. The rearrangement links TRBV18 to TRBJ1-2; possible D gene TRBD1, 6 bases. The CDR3 is 14 amino acids. V was clipped by 5 bases and J by 3 bases, with 13 bases between them. Germline CDR1 and CDR2: KGHSH and LQKENI. CDR3: CASSSAGGDYGYTF. The CDR3 DNA is TGTGCCAGCTCATCCGCGGGGGGCGACTATGGCTACACCTTC.

This clone appeared a few times. The CDR3 nucleotides are TGTGCCACCAGCACCCGGGGGGGGGTTGGGGCCAACGTCCTGACTTTC. This sequence encodes CATSTRGGVGANVLTF. This sequence joins TRBV15 and TRBJ2-6; 8 nucleotides agree with TRBD2. Germline-derived CDR1 and CDR2 are LNHNV and YYDKDF (reference sequence). The junction had 5 bases not matched to a gene; V was cut back by 4 bases and J by 3 bases. This CDR3 is 16 amino acids long.

The chain links TRBV28 to TRBJ1-1; a possible D gene is TRBD1 (6 bases). Germline loops: CDR1 MDHEN, CDR2 SYDVKM. CDR3 length: 14 amino acids. Trimming took off 4 bases at V and 4 bases at J, with 13 bases between the two ends. The CDR3 DNA sequence: TGTGCCAGCAGTTACAGGGATGTGAGCACTGAAGCTTTCTTT. It encodes CASSYRDVSTEAFF. The complete variable domain, with remaining parts taken from reference TRBV28 and TRBJ1-1, reads DVKVTQSSRYLVKRTGEKVFLECVQDMDHENMFWYRQDPGLGLRLIYFSYDVKMKEKGDIPEGYSVSREKKERFSLILESASTNQTSMYLCASSYRDVSTEAFFGQGTRLTVV.

This chain connects TRBV4-1 to TRBJ2-7; 11 nucleotides line up with TRBD1. With 3 bases clipped from V and 9 bases from J, the junction kept 13 bases outside the gene matches. This CDR3 comprises 16 residues. Germline lookup yields CDR1 MGHRA and CDR2 YSYEKL. CDR3 sequence: CASSHRRTGGRLGQYF. The CDR3 DNA is TGCGCCAGCAGCCACCGGAGGACAGGGGGCCGCCTCGGGCAGTACTTC.

This clone has a handful of counts. This rearrangement joins TRBV7-2 to TRBJ2-1; perhaps TRBD1 as D (6 bases). The germline CDR1 and CDR2 sequences are SGHTA and FQGNSA. This CDR3 contains 14 residues. Trimming stripped 3 bases from V and 7 bases from J, with 13 bases between. This CDR3 is CASSFGGGWNEQFF. CDR3 nucleotides: TGTGCCAGCAGCTTTGGGGGCGGCTGGAATGAGCAGTTCTTC.

The V and J genes are TRBV29-1 and TRBJ1-2; the match to TRBD1 covers 8 bases. The germline CDR1 and CDR2 sequences are SQVTM and ANQGSEA. After removal of 3 bases from V and 6 bases from J, the junction contained 12 bases not matched to a gene. CDR3 length equals 15 residues. The CDR3 nucleotides are TGCAGCGTTGACAGGGGGCGGGAGGGTGCAAATGGCTACACCTTC. Translated, it gives CSVDRGREGANGYTF.

A note on this clone: Relative to the germline gene, one junction end is altered; a read error may explain this. The chain employs TRBV11-1 and TRBJ2-7; D not certain. CDR3 length equals 13 residues. The germline V gene encodes CDR1 SGHAT and CDR2 FQDESV (reference sequence). The CDR3 spells CASSSGQSYGQYF. In nucleotides, the CDR3 is TGTGCCAGCAGCTCTGGTCAATCCTACGGGCAGTACTTC.

This rearrangement joins TRBV27 to TRBJ2-3, with D perhaps TRBD1 (5 bases). This CDR3 is 15 amino acids long. In germline, CDR1 is MNHEY, CDR2 SMNVEV (reference sequence). V dropped 3 bases and J dropped 2 bases, with 12 bases sitting between them. CDR3 bases: TGTGCCAGCAGTTTTTGGACACGGAACACAGATACGCAGTATTTT. Protein sequence: CASSFWTRNTDTQYF.

This clone was detected a few times. The chain links TRBV7-2 to TRBJ1-5, with 9 bases identical to TRBD1. Trimming cost V 2 bases and J 4 bases; bases outside gene matches: 3. Germline CDR1 reads SGHTA; CDR2 reads FQGNSA. This CDR3 comprises 15 residues. The CDR3 region is CASSLQTGGNQPQHF. The CDR3, as DNA: TGTGCCAGCAGCTTACAGACAGGGGGGAATCAGCCCCAGCATTTT.

This clone showed up just a few times. This chain uses TRBV29-1 with TRBJ2-3; 11 bases map to TRBD2. Trimming took 1 base from V and 3 from J; bases not matched to a gene: 6. CDR1 and CDR2 from the germline V gene are SQVTM and ANQGSEA. The CDR3 is made up of 16 amino acids. The CDR3 loop reads CSVEGGTSGATDTQYF. CDR3 DNA sequence: TGCAGCGTTGAAGGTGGGACTAGCGGTGCTACAGATACGCAGTATTTT.